These T cell receptor beta chains were read from a single sample in a study of shared clonotypes between healthy human individuals. TCRdb's copy holds only in-frame clones and misses some; the assay was immunoSEQ multiplex PCR. The data show 2 million to 2.5 million clones, about 92% seen once. What was sequenced was naive CD4+ T cells from PBMCs. The receptors originated from a young man in good health. Some clones in this sample may be carry-over from other donors' samples. Both conserved end residues are part of each CDR3. Fields, in order: V gene, clone size, D gene, J gene, CDR3 protein, CDR3 DNA. D genes are given only for firm matches. Clone size is shown for a subset of rows, as once, few, many or a class of expanded clone.

>TRBV29-1|.|.|TRBJ2-7
CSGSDGYEQYF
TGCAGCGGATCGGACGGCTACGAGCAGTACTTC
>TRBV7-3|once|.|TRBJ2-3
CASSLSRDTDTQYF
TGTGCCAGCAGCTTAAGCCGGGACACAGATACGCAGTATTTT
>TRBV4-1|.|TRBD2|TRBJ2-3
CASSQEGGRMNTQYF
TGCGCCAGCAGCCAAGAGGGCGGGAGAATGAATACGCAGTATTTT
>TRBV2|.|.|TRBJ1-1
CASSVTGLGTEAFF
TGTGCCAGCAGCGTTACAGGGTTGGGCACTGAAGCTTTCTTT
>TRBV5-1|.|.|TRBJ2-3
CASSLGPRADTQYF
TGCGCCAGCAGCTTGGGGCCCAGGGCAGATACGCAGTATTTT
>TRBV6-4|.|.|TRBJ2-7
CASSDGFTLAYEQYF
TGTGCCAGCAGCGACGGGTTCACGCTCGCCTACGAGCAGTACTTC
>TRBV5-1|.|.|TRBJ1-3
CASSLGPGTGNTIYF
TGCGCCAGCAGCTTGGGTCCAGGGACTGGAAACACCATATATTTT
>TRBV18|.|.|TRBJ2-2
CASSRDGPNTGELFF
TGTGCCAGCTCACGGGACGGTCCGAACACCGGGGAGCTGTTTTTT
>TRBV2|.|TRBD1|TRBJ2-1
CASSGNRGHNEQFF
TGTGCCAGCAGTGGAAACAGGGGGCACAATGAGCAGTTCTTC
>TRBV12-5|.|.|TRBJ1-2
CASGLDRGVRAGGYTF
TGTGCTAGTGGTTTGGACCGCGGGGTTCGGGCGGGTGGCTACACCTTC
>TRBV9|.|.|TRBJ2-3
CASSPRSSTLDTQYF
TGTGCCAGCAGCCCCCGATCGAGCACACTAGATACGCAGTATTTT
>TRBV6-1|.|.|TRBJ2-5
CASSLNGIPQETQYF
TGTGCCAGCAGTTTAAACGGGATACCTCAAGAGACCCAGTACTTC
>TRBV15|.|.|TRBJ1-5
CATSREFGGNNQPQHF
TGTGCCACCAGCAGAGAATTCGGGGGAAACAATCAGCCCCAGCATTTT
>TRBV13|.|.|TRBJ2-4
CASSPGGQLAKNIQYF
TGTGCCAGCAGCCCTGGAGGGCAGTTAGCCAAAAACATTCAGTACTTC
>TRBV28|.|.|TRBJ1-2
CASLNGLGYTF
TGTGCCAGCTTAAACGGCCTGGGCTACACCTTC
>TRBV18|.|TRBD1|TRBJ1-2
CASSPGTGADYGYTF
TGTGCCAGCTCACCAGGGACAGGGGCCGACTATGGCTACACCTTC
>TRBV6-5|.|.|TRBJ2-2
CASSRNVPGELFF
TGTGCCAGCAGTCGAAATGTGCCCGGGGAGCTGTTTTTT
>TRBV5-4|.|TRBD2|TRBJ2-3
CASSFRLAGGPATDTQYF
TGTGCCAGCAGCTTCCGACTAGCGGGAGGGCCGGCCACAGATACGCAGTATTTT
>TRBV7-9|.|TRBD2|TRBJ2-1
CASSLSLAASYNEQFF
TGTGCCAGCAGCTTGTCACTAGCGGCCTCCTACAATGAGCAGTTCTTC
>TRBV10-3|.|.|TRBJ1-1
CAISESLGQSLNTEAFF
TGTGCCATCAGTGAGTCCCTCGGACAATCCCTGAACACTGAAGCTTTCTTT
>TRBV5-1|.|.|TRBJ2-1
CASSPGQDDNEQFF
TGCGCCAGCAGCCCGGGTCAGGACGACAATGAGCAGTTCTTC
>TRBV5-4|.|.|TRBJ1-3
CASSVTGSGNTIYF
TGTGCCAGCAGCGTCACAGGGAGTGGAAACACCATATATTTT
>TRBV7-3|.|.|TRBJ2-1
CASSYSGPRNNEQFF
TGTGCCAGCAGCTATAGCGGTCCTAGAAACAATGAGCAGTTCTTC
>TRBV7-8|.|TRBD1|TRBJ1-1
CASSHRDRANTEAFF
TGTGCCAGCAGCCACAGAGACAGGGCGAACACTGAAGCTTTCTTT
>TRBV5-6|.|TRBD1|TRBJ1-6
CASSPQGVHSPLHF
TGTGCCAGCAGTCCGCAGGGGGTTCATTCACCCCTCCACTTT
>TRBV2|.|.|TRBJ1-2
CASSWAGGADGYTF
TGTGCCAGCAGTTGGGCCGGGGGCGCGGATGGCTACACCTTC
>TRBV7-9|.|.|TRBJ2-3
CASSSNHPTDTQYF
TGTGCCAGCAGCTCCAATCACCCGACAGATACGCAGTATTTT
>TRBV7-2|.|TRBD2|TRBJ2-1
CASRMAGGRYNEQFF
TGTGCCAGCAGAATGGCGGGAGGGCGTTACAATGAGCAGTTCTTC
>TRBV29-1|.|.|TRBJ2-5
CSVEHRLAKETQYF
TGCAGCGTTGAACACAGGTTGGCAAAAGAGACCCAGTACTTC
>TRBV7-9|.|TRBD2|TRBJ2-5
CASSEAGGPVETQYF
TGTGCCAGCAGCGAAGCGGGAGGGCCTGTAGAGACCCAGTACTTC
>TRBV4-3|once|.|TRBJ1-5
CASSQGTAYSNQPQHF
TGCGCCAGCAGCCAAGGGACAGCCTATAGCAATCAGCCCCAGCATTTT
>TRBV7-2|.|.|TRBJ1-4
CASSLLGGGNEKLFF
TGTGCCAGCAGCTTACTTGGGGGAGGCAATGAAAAACTGTTTTTT
>TRBV11-2|.|.|TRBJ1-1
CASSLRVRGVDTEAFF
TGTGCCAGCAGCTTAAGGGTCCGTGGCGTTGACACTGAAGCTTTCTTT
>TRBV15|.|TRBD1|TRBJ1-2
CATSRGQGPGNYGYTF
TGTGCCACCAGCCGAGGACAGGGGCCTGGGAACTATGGCTACACCTTC
>TRBV5-1|.|.|TRBJ2-2
CASSLRLNLSPASTNTGELFF
TGCGCCAGCAGCTTGAGGCTGAACCTGTCACCGGCCTCGACGAACACCGGGGAGCTGTTTTTT
>TRBV7-2|.|.|TRBJ2-7
CASSLGRSSGEQYF
TGTGCCAGCAGCTTAGGTCGTAGTTCAGGCGAGCAGTACTTC
>TRBV7-9|.|.|TRBJ2-5
CASRSPDRGTAQETQYF
TGTGCCAGCAGATCCCCGGATCGCGGGACAGCTCAAGAGACCCAGTACTTC
>TRBV4-3|.|TRBD2|TRBJ2-5
CASSQDLGLANQETQYF
TGCGCCAGCAGCCAAGATCTGGGACTAGCCAACCAAGAGACCCAGTACTTC
>TRBV28|.|.|TRBJ2-5
CASSLVRGTQYF
TGTGCCAGCAGTTTAGTGAGGGGGACCCAGTACTTC
>TRBV7-3|.|TRBD1|TRBJ2-3
CASSSTGLADTQYF
TGTGCCAGCAGCTCGACAGGGTTAGCAGATACGCAGTATTTT
>TRBV5-1|.|.|TRBJ1-1
CASSLAYEYTEAFF
TGCGCCAGCAGCTTGGCATACGAATACACTGAAGCTTTCTTT
>TRBV7-2|.|TRBD2|TRBJ2-1
CASSPQTSGRTLSYNEQFF
TGTGCCAGCAGCCCCCAGACTAGCGGGAGGACCCTCTCCTACAATGAGCAGTTCTTC
>TRBV5-1|few|.|TRBJ2-2
CASSLGSTGELFF
TGCGCCAGCAGCTTGGGGAGCACCGGGGAGCTGTTTTTT
>TRBV7-9|.|.|TRBJ1-1
CASNHKNTEAFF
TGTGCCAGCAACCATAAGAACACTGAAGCTTTCTTT
>TRBV7-3|.|TRBD1|TRBJ2-7
CASSPRGSGQQYF
TGTGCCAGCAGCCCCAGGGGGTCGGGACAGCAGTACTTC
>TRBV10-3|.|TRBD2|TRBJ2-1
CAISTSSLAGEQFF
TGTGCCATCAGCACTAGCTCTCTAGCGGGTGAGCAGTTCTTC
>TRBV15|.|.|TRBJ1-5
CATSRKGSRQPQHF
TGTGCCACCAGCAGGAAGGGGTCCCGGCAGCCCCAGCATTTT
>TRBV28|.|TRBD2|TRBJ2-1
CAGRGSGWGEQFF
TGTGCCGGCCGCGGTAGCGGGTGGGGTGAGCAGTTCTTC
>TRBV28|few|.|TRBJ2-1
CASRGGAAAYNEQFF
TGTGCCAGCAGGGGGGGAGCGGCCGCCTACAATGAGCAGTTCTTC
>TRBV7-9|.|.|TRBJ2-7
CASSPHLMEQYF
TGTGCCAGCAGCCCACACCTGATGGAGCAGTACTTC
>TRBV7-9|.|.|TRBJ1-1
CASTMNTNTEAFF
TGTGCCAGCACCATGAACACAAACACTGAAGCTTTCTTT
>TRBV1|.|.|TRBJ2-7
CTSSPTGQGLTYEQYF
TGCACCAGCAGCCCGACCGGACAGGGGCTGACCTACGAGCAGTACTTC
>TRBV18|.|TRBD2|TRBJ2-2
CASSSRDYTNTGELFF
TGTGCCAGCTCATCTCGGGACTACACGAACACCGGGGAGCTGTTTTTT